A single sample gave rise to the 22 T cell receptor beta chains below, sequenced in a study of shared clonotypes between healthy human individuals (dated by TCRdb to the early 2020s). Library creation used the immunoSEQ multiplex PCR assay. This immuneACCESS table, as held by TCRdb, lists in-frame sequences with V and J called but not all clones. Of the missing ones, under half trace to an unresolved V gene in checked studies; the others have no known cause. Here the sample has 490,000 or so clones; roughly 78% occur a single time. The ten largest clones capture about 12% of the sample. What was sequenced was PBMCs. The receptor source for this set is a woman aged 35 to 49 in good health. Some clones in this sample may be carry-over from other donors' samples.

The rearrangement uses TRBV19 and TRBJ2-7, with D possibly being TRBD1 or TRBD2 (7 bases each). The CDR3 has 14 amino acids. Trimming removed 7 bases from V and 2 bases from J, with 15 bases in between. The V gene's germline CDR1 is LNHDA and CDR2 SQIVND (reference sequence). The CDR3 sequence is CASKGGTAAYEQYF. The CDR3 nucleotides are TGTGCCAGTAAGGGGGGGACAGCGGCCTACGAGCAGTACTTC.

This clone was counted between two and nine times. The rearrangement joins TRBV5-4 to TRBJ2-7; weak D call: TRBD2 (6 bases). From germline, CDR1 is SGHNT and CDR2 YYREEE (reference sequence). CDR3 size: 19 residues. Deletions cut 5 bases from V and 3 bases from J, with 30 bases between. The CDR3 DNA is TGTGCCAGCAGTTTAGTAGGGGCGGGAAGATCCCGTGGAGTCTACGAGCAGTACTTC. Encoded protein: CASSLVGAGRSRGVYEQYF. Variable domain in full (rest from reference TRBV5-4 and TRBJ2-7): ETGVTQSPTHLIKTRGQQVTLRCSSQSGHNTVSWYQQALGQGPQFIFQYYREEENGRGNFPPRFSGLQFPNYSSELNVNALELDDSALYLCASSLVGAGRSRGVYEQYFGPGTRLTVT.

Note on this clone: Being one base from a much bigger clone, this may be a read error. Here the CDR3 DNA reads TGTGCCAGCAGCTCAGCCTACGAGCAGTACTTC. Translating it yields CASSSAYEQYF. The chain joins TRBV6-5 to TRBJ2-7; D unclear. The CDR3 covers 11 residues. CDR1 and CDR2 (germline): MNHEY, SVGAGI. Trimming cost V 6 bases and J 2 bases, with 5 bases left between them.

In the case of this clone: Other DNA sequences from this sample encode an identical CDR3 as well. This rearrangement joins TRBV29-1 to TRBJ2-5, with 8 bases identical to TRBD1. The V gene end was trimmed by 7 bases and the J gene end by 8 bases; junction bases not matched to a gene: 9. The CDR3 runs to 12 residues. Germline CDR1 is SQVTM and CDR2 is ANQGSEA. The CDR3 DNA reads as TGCAGCGCCAGGGGGCAGACGGAAACCCAGTACTTC. This translates into CSARGQTETQYF. Looking up the rest from reference TRBV29-1 and TRBJ2-5 gives the full variable domain: SAVISQKPSRDICQRGTSLTIQCQVDSQVTMMFWYRQQPGQSLTLIATANQGSEATYESGFVIDKFPISRPNLTFSTLTVSNMSPEDSSIYLCSARGQTETQYFGPGTRLLVL.

The chain joins TRBV9 to TRBJ1-1; TRBD1 is a possible D gene (6 bases). Trimming left V 4 bases short and J 4 bases short, with 11 bases between. The CDR3 has 13 residues. Per the germline V gene, CDR1 is SGDLS and CDR2 is YYNGEE. CDR3: CASSTQGATEAFF. The CDR3, as DNA: TGTGCCAGCAGCACACAGGGAGCCACTGAAGCTTTCTTT.

The chain carries TRBV6-1 and TRBJ2-2; TRBD2 matches at 12 bases. CDR3 length: 15 amino acids. Germline values: CDR1 MNHNS, CDR2 SASEGT. V shed 6 bases and J 6 bases; nucleotides not matched to a gene: 5. The CDR3 region is CASRTSGSPPGELFF. The CDR3 nucleotides are TGTGCCAGCAGGACTAGCGGGAGTCCCCCCGGGGAGCTGTTTTTT.

The V call is TRBV7-9, the J call TRBJ2-5; D is perhaps TRBD1 (6 bases). With 5 bases removed from V and 3 bases from J, the gap between germline ends came to 10 bases. This CDR3 spans 13 amino acids. CDR1 SEHNR and CDR2 FQNEAQ come from the germline V gene (reference sequence). CDR3 amino acids: CASSQRTEETQYF. The CDR3 bases are TGTGCCAGCAGCCAAAGGACAGAAGAGACCCAGTACTTC.

The rearrangement links TRBV7-9 to TRBJ2-2; D is uncertain. Germline CDR1 and CDR2: SEHNR and FQNEAQ (reference sequence). This CDR3 contains 13 residues. Trimming took off 6 bases at V and 3 bases at J, with 8 bases between the two ends. For the CDR3, the DNA is TGTGCCAGCAGTCCGTCCTACACCGGGGAGCTGTTTTTT. It specifies CASSPSYTGELFF.

The CDR3 loop reads CASRGQGVDEQYF. The CDR3 DNA reads TGTGCCAGCCGGGGACAGGGGGTCGACGAGCAGTACTTC. V gene TRBV27 combines with J gene TRBJ2-7; 11 bases fit TRBD1. V was clipped by 8 bases and J by 5 bases; unmatched bases: 5. Germline lookup yields CDR1 MNHEY and CDR2 SMNVEV (reference sequence). This CDR3 is built from 13 residues.

This chain uses TRBV11-2 with TRBJ2-7; D call uncertain. V lost 4 bases to trimming and J lost 2 bases, with 21 bases between them. Germline V CDR1 and CDR2: SGHAT, FQNNGV. The CDR3 length is 17 residues. The CDR3 protein is CASSSTTARRSTYEQYF. The DNA of the CDR3 is TGTGCCAGCAGCTCAACGACCGCGCGACGGAGCACCTACGAGCAGTACTTC.

In the case of this clone: Possible read error: a much larger clone is one base away. The identical CDR3 is also encoded by other nucleotide sequences in the sample. CDR3 DNA: TGTAGCGTTGATGGGACAGGTCCCCTGCGGCCCCAGCATTTT. Its translation is CSVDGTGPLRPQHF. The rearrangement links TRBV29-1 to TRBJ1-5; the match to TRBD1 covers 8 bases. CDR3 size: 14 residues. The germline V gene encodes CDR1 SQVTM and CDR2 ANQGSEA.

The table lists this clone with a few counts. This chain links TRBV29-1 with TRBJ1-1, with no clear D. With 2 bases removed from V and 6 bases from J, the gap between germline ends came to 10 bases. This CDR3 has 12 residues. Germline V gene data show CDR1 as SQVTM and CDR2 as ANQGSEA. The CDR3 sequence: CSVERMGSEAFF. Here the CDR3 DNA reads TGCAGCGTTGAAAGGATGGGCTCTGAAGCTTTCTTT.

The gene calls are TRBV28 and TRBJ2-7; 9 positions match TRBD1. Trimming cost V 1 base and J 1 base; bases outside gene matches: 2. Germline lookup yields CDR1 MDHEN and CDR2 SYDVKM. The length of the CDR3 is 15 residues. The chain's CDR3 is CASSLSGTGSYEQYF. CDR3 in DNA: TGTGCCAGCAGTTTATCAGGGACAGGGTCCTACGAGCAGTACTTC.

The V gene is TRBV28, the J gene TRBJ1-4; 10 nucleotides agree with TRBD1. The CDR3 is 13 residues long. The V gene end was trimmed by 3 bases and the J gene end by 8 bases; junction bases not matched to a gene: 0. Germline-derived CDR1 and CDR2 are MDHEN and SYDVKM. The CDR3 coding sequence is TGTGCCAGCAGTTTGGGACAGGGGGAAAAACTGTTTTTT. Its protein is CASSLGQGEKLFF.

The J gene is TRBJ2-7, the V gene TRBV29-1, with 8 nucleotides matching TRBD2. The J segment lost 3 bases and the V segment lost 6 bases, leaving 7 bases of the junction unmatched. Germline CDR1 is SQVTM and CDR2 is ANQGSEA. The CDR3 sequence is 13 residues long. This CDR3 is CSVPGLAGYEQYF. The CDR3 DNA sequence: TGCAGCGTCCCCGGGCTAGCGGGCTACGAGCAGTACTTC.

The V gene is TRBV7-6, the J gene TRBJ2-7; D not resolved. The CDR3 length is 11 residues. The germline V gene encodes CDR1 SGHVS and CDR2 FNYEAQ. V gave up 5 bases and J gave up 2 bases, with 4 bases separating them. The CDR3 here is CASSLTYEQYF. In DNA, the CDR3 is TGTGCCAGCAGCCTAACCTACGAGCAGTACTTC.

The chain carries TRBV28 and TRBJ2-7; D may be TRBD1 or TRBD2 (5 bases each). The germline V gene encodes CDR1 MDHEN and CDR2 SYDVKM. The CDR3 length is 14 residues. V lost 2 bases and J lost 3, with 11 bases in between. This CDR3 reads CASSLPGAGYEQYF. In nucleotides, the CDR3 is TGTGCCAGCAGTTTACCCGGGGCAGGCTACGAGCAGTACTTC.

V usage is TRBV18 and J usage is TRBJ2-5; tentatively, D is TRBD2 (6 bases). V lost 3 bases to trimming and J lost 0 bases, with 11 bases between them. Germline CDR1 KGHSH, CDR2 LQKENI. The CDR3 is 15 amino acids. The CDR3 reads CASSPRLGNQETQYF. CDR3 bases: TGTGCCAGCTCACCTAGACTAGGGAACCAAGAGACCCAGTACTTC.

This clone occurred a few times. The junction does not match germline at one end; this may be a read error. The chain joins TRBV7-7 to TRBJ2-2; TRBD1 aligns across 7 bases. The CDR3 covers 15 residues. Germline values: CDR1 SSHAT, CDR2 FNYEAQ (reference sequence). This CDR3 reads CASSPDRENTGELFF. The CDR3 bases are TGTGCTAGCAGCCCCGACAGGGAGAACACCGGGGAGCTGTTTTTT. The variable domain in full, completed from reference TRBV7-7 and TRBJ2-2, reads GAGVSQSPRYKVTKRGQDVTLRCDPISSHATLYWYQQALGQGPEFLTYFNYEAQPDKSGLPSDRFSAERPEGSISTLTIQRTEQRDSAMYRCASSPDRENTGELFFGEGSRLTVL.

The rearrangement uses TRBV7-8 and TRBJ1-5; no clear D gene. CDR1 is SGHVS, CDR2 FQNEAQ, per germline. The CDR3 is 17 residues long. Trimming stripped 5 bases from V and 0 bases from J, with 17 bases between. The CDR3 DNA reads TGTGCCAGCAGCGCCCAGGCAGCGACCCATAGCAATCAGCCCCAGCATTTT. It yields the protein CASSAQAATHSNQPQHF.

The CDR3 nucleotides read TGTGCCAGCAATCAGGGGGCTGTAGCAGATACGCAGTATTTT. Translating it yields CASNQGAVADTQYF. The rearrangement joins TRBV6-1 to TRBJ2-3, with 8 bases identical to TRBD1. This CDR3 has 14 amino acids. V trimming: 7 bases; J trimming: 4 bases; junction bases outside the gene matches: 7. Germline loops: CDR1 MNHNS, CDR2 SASEGT.

This rearrangement joins TRBV5-1 to TRBJ2-7; 10 bases agree with TRBD2. Germline V lookup: CDR1 SGHRS, CDR2 YFSETQ. Germline trimming cut 0 bases from V and 7 bases from J; bases unmatched to any gene: 7. CDR3 length: 15 residues. The CDR3 nucleotides are TGCGCCAGCAGCTTGGGGCTAGCGGGAGCTGAAGAGCAGTACTTC. This codes for CASSLGLAGAEEQYF.